A single T cell receptor (beta chain) is shown here with its context. Recruits, aged about 18 to 89 years, lived in under 25 US areas. Participants were placed into cohorts based on the clinical history they reported. This entry belongs to a study of blood T cell repertoires in COVID-19. Germline V gene lookup returns CDR1 LGHNA and CDR2 YNFKEQ. The CDR3 spans 17 residues. V lost 2 bases and J lost 3; bases outside the gene matches: 11. Authors' data handling: Nucleated cell counts were estimated from reference gene primer amplification. Repertoires were generated with immunoSEQ multiplex PCR, while TCRdb's copy carries only in-frame clones and drops some. V, J and clone size are taken as reported in that table, and D and trimming were inferred from the DNA itself. The profile shows roughly 500,000 clones, around nine tenths of them singletons.

Source material: PBMCs or T cells enriched from blood (not recorded which). This clonotype originated in a woman in her 40s who had recovered from COVID-19. The V gene is TRBV4-2, the J gene TRBJ2-3; 7 bases map to TRBD1. The CDR3 region has the DNA TGTGCCAGCAGCCAAAACTCCCGGACAGGAAAAACAGATACGCAGTATTTT. It yields the protein CASSQNSRTGKTDTQYF.